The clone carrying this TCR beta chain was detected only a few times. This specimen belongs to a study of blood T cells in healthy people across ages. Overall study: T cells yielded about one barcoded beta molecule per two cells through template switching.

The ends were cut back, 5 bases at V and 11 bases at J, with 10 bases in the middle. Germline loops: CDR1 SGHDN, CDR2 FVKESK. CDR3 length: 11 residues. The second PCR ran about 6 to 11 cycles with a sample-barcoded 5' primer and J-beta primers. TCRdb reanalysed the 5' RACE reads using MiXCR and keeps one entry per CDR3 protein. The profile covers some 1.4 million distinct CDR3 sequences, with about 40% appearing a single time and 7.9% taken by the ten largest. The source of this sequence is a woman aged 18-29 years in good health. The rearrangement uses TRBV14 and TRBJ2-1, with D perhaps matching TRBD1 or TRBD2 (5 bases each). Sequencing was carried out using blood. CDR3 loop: CASSSGTKQFF. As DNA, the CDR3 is TGTGCCAGCAGCTCCGGGACCAAGCAGTTCTTC.